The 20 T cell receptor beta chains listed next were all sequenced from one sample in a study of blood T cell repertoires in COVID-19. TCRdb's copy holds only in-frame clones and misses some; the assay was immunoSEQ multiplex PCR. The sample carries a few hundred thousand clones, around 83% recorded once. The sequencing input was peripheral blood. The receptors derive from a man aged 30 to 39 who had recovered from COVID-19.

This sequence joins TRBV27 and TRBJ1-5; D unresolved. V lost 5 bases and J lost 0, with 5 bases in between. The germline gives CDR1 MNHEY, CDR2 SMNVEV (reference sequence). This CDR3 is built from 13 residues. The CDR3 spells CASSVNSNQPQHF. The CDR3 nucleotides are TGTGCCAGCAGTGTTAATAGCAATCAGCCCCAGCATTTT.

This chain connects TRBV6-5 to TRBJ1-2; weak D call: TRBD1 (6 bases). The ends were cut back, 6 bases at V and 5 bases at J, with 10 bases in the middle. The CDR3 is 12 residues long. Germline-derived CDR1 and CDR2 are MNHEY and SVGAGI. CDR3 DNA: TGTGCCAGCAGACAGGGAATATATGGCTACACCTTC. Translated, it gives CASRQGIYGYTF.

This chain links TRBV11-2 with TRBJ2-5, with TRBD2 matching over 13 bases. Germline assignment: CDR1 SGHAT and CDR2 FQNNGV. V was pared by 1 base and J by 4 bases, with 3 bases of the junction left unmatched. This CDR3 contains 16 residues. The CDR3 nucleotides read TGTGCCAGCAGCTTAGGGACTAGCGGGGGTCCAGAGACCCAGTACTTC. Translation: CASSLGTSGGPETQYF.

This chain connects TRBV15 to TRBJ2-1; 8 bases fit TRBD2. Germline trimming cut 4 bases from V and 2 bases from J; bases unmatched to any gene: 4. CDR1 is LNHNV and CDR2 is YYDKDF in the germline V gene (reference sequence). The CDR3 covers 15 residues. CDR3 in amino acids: CATSMGRGAYNEQFF. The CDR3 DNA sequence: TGTGCCACCAGCATGGGGCGGGGGGCCTACAATGAGCAGTTCTTC.

The CDR3 is CASSFPDRGGSYEQYF. CDR3 DNA sequence: TGTGCCAGCAGTTTCCCCGACAGGGGCGGGTCCTACGAGCAGTACTTC. The chain recombines TRBV6-2 or TRBV6-3 with TRBJ2-7, with 8 positions matching TRBD1. The CDR3 is 16 amino acids. Germline V gene sequence: CDR1 MNHEY, CDR2 SVGEGT. With 4 bases clipped from V and 1 base from J, the junction kept 9 bases outside the gene matches.

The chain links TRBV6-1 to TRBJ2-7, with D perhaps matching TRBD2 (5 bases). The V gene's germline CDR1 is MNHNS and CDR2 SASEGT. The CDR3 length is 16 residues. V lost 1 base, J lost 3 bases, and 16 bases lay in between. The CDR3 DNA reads TGTGCCAGCAGTGAAGGCAGGCGACCGGGGTACTACGAGCAGTACGTC. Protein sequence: CASSEGRRPGYYEQYV.

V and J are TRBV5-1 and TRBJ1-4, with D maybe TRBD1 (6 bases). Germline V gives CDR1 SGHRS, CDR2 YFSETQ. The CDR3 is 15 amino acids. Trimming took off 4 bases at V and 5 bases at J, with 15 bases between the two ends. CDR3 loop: CASSQRTERNEKLFF. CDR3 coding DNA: TGCGCCAGCAGCCAGAGGACAGAGAGAAATGAAAAACTGTTTTTT.

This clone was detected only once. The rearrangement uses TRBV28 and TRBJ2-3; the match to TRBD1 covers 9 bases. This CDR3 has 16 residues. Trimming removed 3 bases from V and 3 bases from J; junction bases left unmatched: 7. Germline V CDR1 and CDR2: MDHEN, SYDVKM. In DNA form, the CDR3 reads TGTGCCAGCAGTTTTCCCGGGACAGGGCTAACAGATACGCAGTATTTT. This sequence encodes CASSFPGTGLTDTQYF. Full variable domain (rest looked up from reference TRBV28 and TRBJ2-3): DVKVTQSSRYLVKRTGEKVFLECVQDMDHENMFWYRQDPGLGLRLIYFSYDVKMKEKGDIPEGYSVSREKKERFSLILESASTNQTSMYLCASSFPGTGLTDTQYFGPGTRLTVL.

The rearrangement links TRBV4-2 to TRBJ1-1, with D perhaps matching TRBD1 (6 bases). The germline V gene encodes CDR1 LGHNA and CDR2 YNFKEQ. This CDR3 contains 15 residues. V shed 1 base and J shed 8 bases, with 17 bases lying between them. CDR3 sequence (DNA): TGTGCCAGCAGCCAAGTAAATAACAGGGCGACGGAAGCTTTCTTT. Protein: CASSQVNNRATEAFF.

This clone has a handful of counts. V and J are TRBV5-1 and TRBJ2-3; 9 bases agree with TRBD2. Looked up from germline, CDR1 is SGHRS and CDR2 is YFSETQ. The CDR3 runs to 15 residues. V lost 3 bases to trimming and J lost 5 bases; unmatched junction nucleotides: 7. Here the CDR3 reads CASSSLAGVGDTQYF. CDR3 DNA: TGCGCCAGCAGCTCATTAGCGGGGGTTGGAGATACGCAGTATTTT.

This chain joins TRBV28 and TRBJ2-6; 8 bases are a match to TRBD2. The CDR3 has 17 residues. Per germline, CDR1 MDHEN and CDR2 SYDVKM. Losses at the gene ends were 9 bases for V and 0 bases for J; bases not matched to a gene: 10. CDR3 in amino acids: CASRPAGENSGANVLTF. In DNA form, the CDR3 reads TGTGCCAGTAGACCAGCGGGAGAGAACTCTGGGGCCAACGTCCTGACTTTC.

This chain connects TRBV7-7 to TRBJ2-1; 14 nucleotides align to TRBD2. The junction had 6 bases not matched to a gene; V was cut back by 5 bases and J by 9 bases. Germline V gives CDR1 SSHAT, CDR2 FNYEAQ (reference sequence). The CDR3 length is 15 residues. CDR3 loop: CASSARLAGGLEQFF. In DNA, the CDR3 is TGTGCCAGCAGCGCCCGACTAGCGGGGGGGCTTGAGCAGTTCTTC.

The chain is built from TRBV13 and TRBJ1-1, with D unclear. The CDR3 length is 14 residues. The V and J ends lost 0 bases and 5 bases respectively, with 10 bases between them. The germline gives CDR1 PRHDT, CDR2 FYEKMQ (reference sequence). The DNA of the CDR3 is TGTGCCAGCAGCTTAGGCACTCCTGCGACTGAAGCTTTCTTT. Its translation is CASSLGTPATEAFF. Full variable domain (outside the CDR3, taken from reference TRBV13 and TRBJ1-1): AAGVIQSPRHLIKEKRETATLKCYPIPRHDTVYWYQQGPGQDPQFLISFYEKMQSDKGSIPDRFSAQQFSDYHSELNMSSLELGDSALYFCASSLGTPATEAFFGQGTRLTVV.

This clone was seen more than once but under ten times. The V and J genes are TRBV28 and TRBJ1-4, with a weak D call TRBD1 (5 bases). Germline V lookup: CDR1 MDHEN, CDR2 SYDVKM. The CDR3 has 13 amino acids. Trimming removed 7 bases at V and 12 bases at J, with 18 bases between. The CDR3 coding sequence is TGTGCCAGCACCCGGGGGATTAGCGGCCAACTGTTTTTT. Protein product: CASTRGISGQLFF.

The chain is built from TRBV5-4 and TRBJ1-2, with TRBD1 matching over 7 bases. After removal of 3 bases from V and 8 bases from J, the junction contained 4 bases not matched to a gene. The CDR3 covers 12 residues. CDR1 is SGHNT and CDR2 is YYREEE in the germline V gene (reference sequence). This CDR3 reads CASSWGQIGYTF. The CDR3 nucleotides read TGTGCCAGCAGCTGGGGACAGATAGGCTACACCTTC.

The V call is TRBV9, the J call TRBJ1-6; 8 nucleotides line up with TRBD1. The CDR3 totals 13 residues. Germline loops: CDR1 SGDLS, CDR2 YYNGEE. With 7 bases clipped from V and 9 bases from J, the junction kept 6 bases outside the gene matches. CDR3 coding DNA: TGTGCCAGCCAAGGACAGGGTTCTTCACCCCTCCACTTT. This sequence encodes CASQGQGSSPLHF.

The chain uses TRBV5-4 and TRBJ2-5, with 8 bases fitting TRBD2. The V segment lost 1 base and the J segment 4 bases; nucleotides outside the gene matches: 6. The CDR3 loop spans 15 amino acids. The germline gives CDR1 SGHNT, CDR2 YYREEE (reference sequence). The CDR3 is CASSLSSGGRETQYF. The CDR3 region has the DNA TGTGCCAGCAGCTTGTCGAGCGGGGGTCGAGAGACCCAGTACTTC.

The CDR3 DNA is TGTGCCAGCAGCGGAGACAGGGACACTTCCTACAATGAGCAGTTCTTC. Its translation is CASSGDRDTSYNEQFF. The gene calls are TRBV9 and TRBJ2-1; 7 bases match TRBD1. Trimming at V came to 3 bases and at J to 1 base, leaving 7 bases not matched to a gene. Germline V gives CDR1 SGDLS, CDR2 YYNGEE. The CDR3 totals 16 residues.

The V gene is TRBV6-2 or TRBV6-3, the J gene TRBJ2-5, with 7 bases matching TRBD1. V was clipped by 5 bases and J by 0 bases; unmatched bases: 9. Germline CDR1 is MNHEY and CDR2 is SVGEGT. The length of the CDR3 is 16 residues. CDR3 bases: TGTGCCAGCAGTACCCCCGGGACAGCGTACCAAGAGACCCAGTACTTC. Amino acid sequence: CASSTPGTAYQETQYF.

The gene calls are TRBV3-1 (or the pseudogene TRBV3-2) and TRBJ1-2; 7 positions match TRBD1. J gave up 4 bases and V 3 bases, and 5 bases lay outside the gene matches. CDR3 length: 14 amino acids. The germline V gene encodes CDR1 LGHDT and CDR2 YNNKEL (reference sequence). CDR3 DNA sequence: TGTGCCAGCAGCCAGCAGGGGGACCCCTATGGCTACACCTTC. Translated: CASSQQGDPYGYTF.